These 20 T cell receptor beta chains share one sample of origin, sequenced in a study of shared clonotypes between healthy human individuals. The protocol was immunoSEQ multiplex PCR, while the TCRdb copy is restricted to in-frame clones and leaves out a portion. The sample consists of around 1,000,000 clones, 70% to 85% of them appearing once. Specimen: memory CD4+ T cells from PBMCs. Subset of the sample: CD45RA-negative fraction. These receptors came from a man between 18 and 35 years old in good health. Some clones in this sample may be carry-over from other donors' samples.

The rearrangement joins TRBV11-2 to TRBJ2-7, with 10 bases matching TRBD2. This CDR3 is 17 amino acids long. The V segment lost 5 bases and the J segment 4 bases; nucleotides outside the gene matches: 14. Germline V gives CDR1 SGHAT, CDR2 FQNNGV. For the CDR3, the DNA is TGTGCCAGCAGCCCCCTCGGCGATAGCGGGAGGTTATACGAGCAGTACTTC. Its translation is CASSPLGDSGRLYEQYF. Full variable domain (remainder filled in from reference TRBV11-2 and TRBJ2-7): EAGVAQSPRYKIIEKRQSVAFWCNPISGHATLYWYQQILGQGPKLLIQFQNNGVVDDSQLPKDRFSAERLKGVDSTLKIQPAKLEDSAVYLCASSPLGDSGRLYEQYFGPGTRLTVT.

The DNA of the CDR3 is TGCAGCGTTGTCAGCACCGGGGAGCTGTTTTTT. Amino acids: CSVVSTGELFF. The chain joins TRBV29-1 to TRBJ2-2; the D is unclear. The CDR3 is 11 amino acids. CDR1 SQVTM and CDR2 ANQGSEA come from the germline V gene. The ends were cut back, 4 bases at V and 4 bases at J, with 4 bases in the middle.

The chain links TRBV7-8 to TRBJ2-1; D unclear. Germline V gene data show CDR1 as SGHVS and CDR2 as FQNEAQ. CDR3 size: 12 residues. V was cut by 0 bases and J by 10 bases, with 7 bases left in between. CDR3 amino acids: CASSLAGREQFF. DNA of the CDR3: TGTGCCAGCAGCTTAGCCGGTCGGGAGCAGTTCTTC.

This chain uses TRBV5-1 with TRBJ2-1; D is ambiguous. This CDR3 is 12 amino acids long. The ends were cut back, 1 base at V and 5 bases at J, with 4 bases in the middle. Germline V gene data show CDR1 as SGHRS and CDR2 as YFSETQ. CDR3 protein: CASSLTHNEQFF. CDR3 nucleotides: TGCGCCAGCAGCTTGACCCACAATGAGCAGTTCTTC.

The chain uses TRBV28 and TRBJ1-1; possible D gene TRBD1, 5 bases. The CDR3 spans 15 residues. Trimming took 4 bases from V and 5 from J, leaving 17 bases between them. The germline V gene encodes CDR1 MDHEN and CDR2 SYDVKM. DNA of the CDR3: TGTGCCAGCAGTTCCCCGGGACTGGGTAAAACTGAAGCTTTCTTT. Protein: CASSSPGLGKTEAFF.

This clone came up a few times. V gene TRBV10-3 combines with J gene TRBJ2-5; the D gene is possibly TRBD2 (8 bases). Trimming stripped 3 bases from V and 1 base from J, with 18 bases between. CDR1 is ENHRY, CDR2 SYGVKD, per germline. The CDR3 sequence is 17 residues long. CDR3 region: CAISDPGTRGLQETQYF. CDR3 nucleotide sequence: TGTGCCATCAGTGACCCCGGGACTAGGGGGCTCCAAGAGACCCAGTACTTC.

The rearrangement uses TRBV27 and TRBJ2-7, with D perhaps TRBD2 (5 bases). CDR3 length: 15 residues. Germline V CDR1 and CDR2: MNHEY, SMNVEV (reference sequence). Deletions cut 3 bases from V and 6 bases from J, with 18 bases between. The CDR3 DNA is TGTGCCAGCAGTTTGAGGGATGGTAGGGTTTCCGAGCAGTACTTC. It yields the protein CASSLRDGRVSEQYF.

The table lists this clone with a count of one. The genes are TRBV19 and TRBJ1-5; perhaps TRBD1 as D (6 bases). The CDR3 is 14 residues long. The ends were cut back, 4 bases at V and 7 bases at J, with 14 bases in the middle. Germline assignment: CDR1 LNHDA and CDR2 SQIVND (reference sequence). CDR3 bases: TGTGCCAGTAGTACGACAGGTAAAGCACAGCCCCAGCATTTT. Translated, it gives CASSTTGKAQPQHF.

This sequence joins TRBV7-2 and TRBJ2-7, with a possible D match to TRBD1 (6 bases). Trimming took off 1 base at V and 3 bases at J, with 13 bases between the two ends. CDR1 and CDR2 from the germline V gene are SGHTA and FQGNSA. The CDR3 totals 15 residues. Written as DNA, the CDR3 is TGTGCCAGCAGCTTAGATCCAGGGGAAAACTACGAGCAGTACTTC. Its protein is CASSLDPGENYEQYF. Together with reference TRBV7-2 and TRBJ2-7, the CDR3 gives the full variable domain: GAGVSQSPSNKVTEKGKDVELRCDPISGHTALYWYRQSLGQGLEFLIYFQGNSAPDKSGLPSDRFSAERTGGSVSTLTIQRTQQEDSAVYLCASSLDPGENYEQYFGPGTRLTVT.

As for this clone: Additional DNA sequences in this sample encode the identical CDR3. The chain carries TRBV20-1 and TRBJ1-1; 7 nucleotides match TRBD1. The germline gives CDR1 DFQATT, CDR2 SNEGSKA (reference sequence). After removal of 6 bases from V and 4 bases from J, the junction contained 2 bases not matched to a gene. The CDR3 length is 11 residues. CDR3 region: CSARTGTEAFF. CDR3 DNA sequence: TGCAGTGCAAGGACAGGCACTGAAGCTTTCTTT.

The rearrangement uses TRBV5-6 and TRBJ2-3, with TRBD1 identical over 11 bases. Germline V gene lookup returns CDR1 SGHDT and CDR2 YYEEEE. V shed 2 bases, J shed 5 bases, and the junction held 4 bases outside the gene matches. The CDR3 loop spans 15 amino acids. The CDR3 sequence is CASSFGQGAIDTQYF. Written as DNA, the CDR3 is TGTGCCAGCAGCTTTGGACAGGGGGCAATAGATACGCAGTATTTT.

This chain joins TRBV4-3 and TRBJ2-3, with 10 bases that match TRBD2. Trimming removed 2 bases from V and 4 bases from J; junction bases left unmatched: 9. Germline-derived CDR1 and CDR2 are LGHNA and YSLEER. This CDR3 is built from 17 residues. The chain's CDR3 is CASSQHQRAGGSDTQYF. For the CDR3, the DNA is TGCGCCAGCAGCCAACACCAGCGAGCGGGAGGGTCAGATACGCAGTATTTT.

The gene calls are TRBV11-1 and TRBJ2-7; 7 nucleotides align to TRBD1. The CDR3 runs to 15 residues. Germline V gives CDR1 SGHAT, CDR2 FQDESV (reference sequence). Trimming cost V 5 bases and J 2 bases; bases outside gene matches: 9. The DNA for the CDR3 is TGTGCCAGCAGCCAAGGGGGCCCGGGGACCTACGAGCAGTACTTC. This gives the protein CASSQGGPGTYEQYF.

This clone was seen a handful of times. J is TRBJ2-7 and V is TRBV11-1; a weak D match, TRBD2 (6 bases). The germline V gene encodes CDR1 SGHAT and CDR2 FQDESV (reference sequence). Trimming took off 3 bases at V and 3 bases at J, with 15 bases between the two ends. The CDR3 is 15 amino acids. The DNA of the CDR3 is TGTGCCAGCAGCTTTCGCCTAGCGAGAGTCTACGAGCAGTACTTC. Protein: CASSFRLARVYEQYF.

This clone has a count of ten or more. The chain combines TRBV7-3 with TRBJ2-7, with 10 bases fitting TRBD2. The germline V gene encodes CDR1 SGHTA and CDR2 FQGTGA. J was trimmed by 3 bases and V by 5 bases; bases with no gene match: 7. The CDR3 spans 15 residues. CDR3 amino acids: CASSPRLAGVYEQYF. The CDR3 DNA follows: TGTGCCAGCAGCCCTCGACTAGCGGGCGTCTACGAGCAGTACTTC.

Here the CDR3 DNA reads TGTGCCAGCAGCCTAGTAACAACAGGGGTCGGAAACTATGGCTACACCTTC. Encoded protein: CASSLVTTGVGNYGYTF. The chain recombines TRBV5-6 with TRBJ1-2, with TRBD1 matching 7 bases. The V segment lost 4 bases and the J segment 2 bases; nucleotides outside the gene matches: 14. Germline loops: CDR1 SGHDT, CDR2 YYEEEE. This CDR3 is 17 amino acids long.

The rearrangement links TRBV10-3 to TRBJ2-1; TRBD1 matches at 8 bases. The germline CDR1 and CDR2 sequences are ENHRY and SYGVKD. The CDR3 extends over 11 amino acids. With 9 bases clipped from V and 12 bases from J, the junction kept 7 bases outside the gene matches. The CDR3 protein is CAIGQGTGQFF. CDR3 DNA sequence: TGTGCCATTGGACAGGGAACGGGGCAGTTCTTC.

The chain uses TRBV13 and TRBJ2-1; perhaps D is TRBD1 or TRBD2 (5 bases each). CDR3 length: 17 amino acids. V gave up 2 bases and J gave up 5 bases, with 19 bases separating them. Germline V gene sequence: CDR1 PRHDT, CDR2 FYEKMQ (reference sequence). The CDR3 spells CASSLWGIGLVDNEQFF. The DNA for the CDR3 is TGTGCCAGCAGCTTATGGGGGATAGGCCTCGTTGACAATGAGCAGTTCTTC.

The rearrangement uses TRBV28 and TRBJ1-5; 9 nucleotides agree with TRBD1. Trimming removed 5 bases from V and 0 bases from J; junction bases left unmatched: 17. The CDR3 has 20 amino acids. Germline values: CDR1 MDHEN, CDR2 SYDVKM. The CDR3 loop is CASSTIRDRVRANSNQPQHF. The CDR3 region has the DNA TGTGCCAGCAGTACGATCCGGGACAGGGTTCGGGCAAATAGCAATCAGCCCCAGCATTTT.

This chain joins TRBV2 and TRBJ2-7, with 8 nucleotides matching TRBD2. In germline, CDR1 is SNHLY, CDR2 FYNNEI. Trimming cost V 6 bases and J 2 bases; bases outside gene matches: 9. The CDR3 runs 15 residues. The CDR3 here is CASRVSGEPPYEQYF. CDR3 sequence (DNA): TGTGCCAGCAGGGTTAGCGGGGAACCTCCCTACGAGCAGTACTTC.